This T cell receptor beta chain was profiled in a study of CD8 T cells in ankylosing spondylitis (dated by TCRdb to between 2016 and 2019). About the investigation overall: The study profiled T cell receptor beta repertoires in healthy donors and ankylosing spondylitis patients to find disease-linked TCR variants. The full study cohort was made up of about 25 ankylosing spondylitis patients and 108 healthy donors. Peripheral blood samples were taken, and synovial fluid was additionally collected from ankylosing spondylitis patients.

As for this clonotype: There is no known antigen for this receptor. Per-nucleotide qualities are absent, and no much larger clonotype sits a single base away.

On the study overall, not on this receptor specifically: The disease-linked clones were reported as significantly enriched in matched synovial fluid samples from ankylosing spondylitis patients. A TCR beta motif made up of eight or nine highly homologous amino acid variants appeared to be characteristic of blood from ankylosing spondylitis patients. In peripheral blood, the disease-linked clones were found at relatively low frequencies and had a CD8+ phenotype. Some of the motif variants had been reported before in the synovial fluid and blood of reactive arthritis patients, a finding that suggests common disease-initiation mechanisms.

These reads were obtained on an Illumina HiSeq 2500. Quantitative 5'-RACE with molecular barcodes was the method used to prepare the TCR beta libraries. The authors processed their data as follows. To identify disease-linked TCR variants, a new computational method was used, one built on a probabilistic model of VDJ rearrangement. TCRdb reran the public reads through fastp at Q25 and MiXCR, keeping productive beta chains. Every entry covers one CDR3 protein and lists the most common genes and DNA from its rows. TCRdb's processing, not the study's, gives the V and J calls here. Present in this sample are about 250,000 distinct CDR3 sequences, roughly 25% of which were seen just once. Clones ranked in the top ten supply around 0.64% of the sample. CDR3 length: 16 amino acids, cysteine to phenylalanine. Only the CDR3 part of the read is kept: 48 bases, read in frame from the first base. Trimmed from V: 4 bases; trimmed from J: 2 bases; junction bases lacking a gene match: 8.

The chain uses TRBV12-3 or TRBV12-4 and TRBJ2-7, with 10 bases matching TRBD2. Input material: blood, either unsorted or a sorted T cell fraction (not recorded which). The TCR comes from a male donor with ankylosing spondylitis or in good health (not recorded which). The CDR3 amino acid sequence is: CASSSPNSGGTYEQYF. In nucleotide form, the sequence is TGTGCCAGCAGTTCACCCAATAGCGGGGGGACCTACGAGCAGTACTTC.